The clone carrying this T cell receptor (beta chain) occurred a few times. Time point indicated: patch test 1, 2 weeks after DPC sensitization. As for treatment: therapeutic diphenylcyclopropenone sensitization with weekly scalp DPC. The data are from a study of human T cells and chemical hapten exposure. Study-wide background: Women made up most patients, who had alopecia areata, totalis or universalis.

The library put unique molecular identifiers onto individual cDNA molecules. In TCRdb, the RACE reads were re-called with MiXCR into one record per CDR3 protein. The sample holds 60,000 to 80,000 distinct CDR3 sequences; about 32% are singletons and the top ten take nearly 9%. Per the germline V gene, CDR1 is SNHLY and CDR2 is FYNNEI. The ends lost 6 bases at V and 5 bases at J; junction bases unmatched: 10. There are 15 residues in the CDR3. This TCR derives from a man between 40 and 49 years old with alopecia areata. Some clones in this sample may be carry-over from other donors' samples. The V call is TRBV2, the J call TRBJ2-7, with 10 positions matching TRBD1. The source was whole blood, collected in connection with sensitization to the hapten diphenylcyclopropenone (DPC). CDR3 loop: CASSHRWDRGHEQYF. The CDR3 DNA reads TGTGCCAGCAGCCATCGATGGGACAGGGGCCACGAGCAGTACTTC.